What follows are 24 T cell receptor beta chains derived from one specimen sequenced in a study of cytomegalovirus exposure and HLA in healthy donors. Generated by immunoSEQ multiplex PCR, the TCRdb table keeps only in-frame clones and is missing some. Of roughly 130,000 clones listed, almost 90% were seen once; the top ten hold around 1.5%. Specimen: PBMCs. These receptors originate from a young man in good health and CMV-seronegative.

CDR3 DNA: TGTGCCAGCAGCCCACTAGCGGGAGACACAGATACGCAGTATTTT. It specifies CASSPLAGDTDTQYF. V is TRBV5-6 and J is TRBJ2-3; TRBD2 matches at 11 bases. V gave up 4 bases and J gave up 2 bases; unmatched junction bases: 3. Germline CDR1 is SGHDT and CDR2 is YYEEEE. There are 15 residues in the CDR3.

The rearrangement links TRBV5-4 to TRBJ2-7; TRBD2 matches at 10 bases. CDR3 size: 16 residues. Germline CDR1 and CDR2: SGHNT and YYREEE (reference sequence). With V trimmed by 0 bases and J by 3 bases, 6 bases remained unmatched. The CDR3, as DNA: TGTGCCAGCAGCTTGGGACAAGCTAGCGGGAGCTACGAGCAGTACTTC. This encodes CASSLGQASGSYEQYF.

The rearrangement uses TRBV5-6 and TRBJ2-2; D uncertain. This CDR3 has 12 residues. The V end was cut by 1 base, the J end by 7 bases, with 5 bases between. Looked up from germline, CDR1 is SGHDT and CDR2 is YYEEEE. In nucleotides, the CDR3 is TGTGCCAGCAGCTTGCGCGGCGGGGAGCTGTTTTTT. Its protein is CASSLRGGELFF.

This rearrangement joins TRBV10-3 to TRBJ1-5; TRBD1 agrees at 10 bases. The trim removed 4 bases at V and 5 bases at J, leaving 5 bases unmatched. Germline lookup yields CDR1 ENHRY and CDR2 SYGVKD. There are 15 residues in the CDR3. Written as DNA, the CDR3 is TGTGCCATCAGTGGGGGACAGGGGCGGCATCAGCCCCAGCATTTT. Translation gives CAISGGQGRHQPQHF.

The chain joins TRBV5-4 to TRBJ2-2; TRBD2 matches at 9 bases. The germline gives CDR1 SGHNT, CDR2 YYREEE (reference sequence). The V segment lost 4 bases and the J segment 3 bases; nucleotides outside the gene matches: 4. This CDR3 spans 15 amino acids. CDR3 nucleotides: TGTGCCAGCAGCGCGACTAGCGGCTACACCGGGGAGCTGTTTTTT. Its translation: CASSATSGYTGELFF. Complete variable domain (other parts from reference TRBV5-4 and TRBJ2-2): ETGVTQSPTHLIKTRGQQVTLRCSSQSGHNTVSWYQQALGQGPQFIFQYYREEENGRGNFPPRFSGLQFPNYSSELNVNALELDDSALYLCASSATSGYTGELFFGEGSRLTVL.

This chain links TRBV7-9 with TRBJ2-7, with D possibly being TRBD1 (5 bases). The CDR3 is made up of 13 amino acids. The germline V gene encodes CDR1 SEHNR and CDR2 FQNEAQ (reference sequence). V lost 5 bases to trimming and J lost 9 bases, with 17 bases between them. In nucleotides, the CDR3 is TGTGCCAGCAGCCCCAAACCAGGGTCTGGGCAGTACTTC. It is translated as CASSPKPGSGQYF.

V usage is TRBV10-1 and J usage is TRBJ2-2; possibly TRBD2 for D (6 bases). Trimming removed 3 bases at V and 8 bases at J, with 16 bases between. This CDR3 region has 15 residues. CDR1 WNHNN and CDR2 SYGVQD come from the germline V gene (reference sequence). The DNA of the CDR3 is TGCGCCAGCAGTGAAACCTCGACGGGGAGGGGGGAGCTGTTTTTT. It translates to CASSETSTGRGELFF.

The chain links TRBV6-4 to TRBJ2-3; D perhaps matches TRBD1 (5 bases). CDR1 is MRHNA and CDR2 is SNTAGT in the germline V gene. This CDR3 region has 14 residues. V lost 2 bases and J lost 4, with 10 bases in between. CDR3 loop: CASSDRGAADTQYF. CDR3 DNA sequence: TGTGCCAGCAGTGACAGGGGCGCCGCAGATACGCAGTATTTT.

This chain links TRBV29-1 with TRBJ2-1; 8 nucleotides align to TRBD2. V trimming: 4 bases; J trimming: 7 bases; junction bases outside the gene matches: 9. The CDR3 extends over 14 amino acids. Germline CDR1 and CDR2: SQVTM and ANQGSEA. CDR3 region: CSVGLAGLGNEQFF. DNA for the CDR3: TGCAGCGTTGGGCTAGCGGGCCTGGGGAATGAGCAGTTCTTC.

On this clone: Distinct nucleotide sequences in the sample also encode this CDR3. CDR3 sequence reads: CASSYGPYEQYF. For the CDR3, the DNA is TGTGCCAGCAGTTACGGGCCCTACGAGCAGTACTTC. The chain uses TRBV6-5 and TRBJ2-7; no clear D gene. V was cut by 2 bases and J by 2 bases, with 4 bases left in between. Germline CDR1 MNHEY, CDR2 SVGAGI. The CDR3 runs to 12 residues.

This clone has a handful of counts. The CDR3 protein is CSVATGRYNEQFF. As DNA, the CDR3 is TGCAGCGTTGCGACAGGGAGGTACAATGAGCAGTTCTTC. The chain employs TRBV29-1 and TRBJ2-1, with D possibly matching TRBD1 (7 bases). V lost 4 bases and J 4 bases, leaving 11 bases between the germline ends. The CDR3 is 13 residues long. CDR1 and CDR2 (germline): SQVTM, ANQGSEA.

CDR3 residues: CASSSRENYNSPLHF. The CDR3 DNA sequence: TGTGCCAGCAGTTCCCGGGAAAACTATAATTCACCCCTCCACTTT. This chain uses TRBV27 with TRBJ1-6; D gene uncertain. CDR1 is MNHEY and CDR2 is SMNVEV in the germline V gene (reference sequence). The V end was cut by 4 bases, the J end by 3 bases, with 10 bases between. The CDR3 has 15 residues.

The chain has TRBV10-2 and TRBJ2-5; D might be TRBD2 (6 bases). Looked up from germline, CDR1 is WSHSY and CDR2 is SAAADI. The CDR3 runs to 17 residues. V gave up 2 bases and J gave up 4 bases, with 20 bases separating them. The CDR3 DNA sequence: TGCGCCAGCAGTGAGGGGTTACTTCGGGAGATGATAGAGACCCAGTACTTC. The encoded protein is CASSEGLLREMIETQYF.

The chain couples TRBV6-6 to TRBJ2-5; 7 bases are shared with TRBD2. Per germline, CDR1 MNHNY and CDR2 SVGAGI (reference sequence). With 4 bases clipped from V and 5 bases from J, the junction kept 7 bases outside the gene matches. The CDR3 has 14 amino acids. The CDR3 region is CASSFLTAGETQYF. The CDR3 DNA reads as TGTGCCAGCAGTTTTTTGACAGCGGGGGAGACCCAGTACTTC.

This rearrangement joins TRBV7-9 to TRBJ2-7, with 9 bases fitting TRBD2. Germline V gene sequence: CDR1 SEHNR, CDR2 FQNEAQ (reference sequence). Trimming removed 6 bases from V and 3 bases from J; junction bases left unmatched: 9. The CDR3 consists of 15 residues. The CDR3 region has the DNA TGTGCCAGCAGTAGTGGTAGCGGGAGTAACTACGAGCAGTACTTC. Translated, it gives CASSSGSGSNYEQYF.

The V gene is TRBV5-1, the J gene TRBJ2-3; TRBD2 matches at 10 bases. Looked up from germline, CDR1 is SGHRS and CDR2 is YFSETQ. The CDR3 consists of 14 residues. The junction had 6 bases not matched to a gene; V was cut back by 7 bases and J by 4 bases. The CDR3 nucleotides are TGCGCCAGCGGACTAGCGGAAAATCCAGATACGCAGTATTTT. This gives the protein CASGLAENPDTQYF.

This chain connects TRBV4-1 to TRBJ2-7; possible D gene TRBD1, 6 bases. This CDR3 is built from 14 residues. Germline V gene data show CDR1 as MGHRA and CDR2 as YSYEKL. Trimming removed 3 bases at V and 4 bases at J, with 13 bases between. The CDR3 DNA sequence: TGCGCCAGCAGCCAGGGCCCCACAGGGTACGAGCAGTACTTC. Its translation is CASSQGPTGYEQYF.

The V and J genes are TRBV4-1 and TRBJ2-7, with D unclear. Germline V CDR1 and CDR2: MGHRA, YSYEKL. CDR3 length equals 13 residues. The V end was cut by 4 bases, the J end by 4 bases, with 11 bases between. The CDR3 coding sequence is TGCGCCAGCAGCCCAATTCATCTATACGAGCAGTACTTC. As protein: CASSPIHLYEQYF.

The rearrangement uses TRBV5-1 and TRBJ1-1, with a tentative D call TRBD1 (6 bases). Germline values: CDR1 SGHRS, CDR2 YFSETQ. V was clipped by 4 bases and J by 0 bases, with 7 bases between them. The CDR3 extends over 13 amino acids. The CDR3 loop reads CASSGGVNTEAFF. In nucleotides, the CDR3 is TGCGCCAGCAGCGGGGGCGTGAACACTGAAGCTTTCTTT.

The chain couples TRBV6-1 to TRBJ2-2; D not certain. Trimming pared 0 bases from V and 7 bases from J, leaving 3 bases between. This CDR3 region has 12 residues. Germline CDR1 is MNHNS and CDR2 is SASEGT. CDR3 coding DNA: TGTGCCAGCAGTGAAGCGAGCGGGGAGCTGTTTTTT. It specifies CASSEASGELFF.

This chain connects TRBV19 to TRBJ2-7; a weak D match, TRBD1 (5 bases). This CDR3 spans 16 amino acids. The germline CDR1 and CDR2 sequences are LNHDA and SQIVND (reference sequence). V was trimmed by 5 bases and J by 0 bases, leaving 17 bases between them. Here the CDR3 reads CASSYRWGRGSYEQYF. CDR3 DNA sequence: TGTGCCAGTAGTTACCGATGGGGTAGGGGCTCCTACGAGCAGTACTTC.

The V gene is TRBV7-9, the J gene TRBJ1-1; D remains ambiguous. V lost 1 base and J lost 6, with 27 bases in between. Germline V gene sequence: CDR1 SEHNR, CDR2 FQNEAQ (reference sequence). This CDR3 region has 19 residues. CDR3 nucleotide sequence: TGTGCCAGCAGCTTAGATCGGGATCGGAGGGCCGCTGGATGGGCTGAAGCTTTCTTT. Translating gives CASSLDRDRRAAGWAEAFF.

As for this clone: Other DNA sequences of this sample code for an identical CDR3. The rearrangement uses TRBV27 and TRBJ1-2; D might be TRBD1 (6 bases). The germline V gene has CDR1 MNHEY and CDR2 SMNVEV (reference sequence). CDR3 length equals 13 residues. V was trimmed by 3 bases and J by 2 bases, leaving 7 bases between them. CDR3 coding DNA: TGTGCCAGCAGTTTGCAGGGGAACTATGGCTACACCTTC. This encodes CASSLQGNYGYTF.

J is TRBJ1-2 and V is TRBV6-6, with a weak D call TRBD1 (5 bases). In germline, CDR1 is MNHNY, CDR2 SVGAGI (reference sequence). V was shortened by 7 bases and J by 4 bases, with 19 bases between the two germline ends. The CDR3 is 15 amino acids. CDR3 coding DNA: TGTGCCAGCATTAAAGGGGACTATAGGACCTATGGCTACACCTTC. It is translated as CASIKGDYRTYGYTF.